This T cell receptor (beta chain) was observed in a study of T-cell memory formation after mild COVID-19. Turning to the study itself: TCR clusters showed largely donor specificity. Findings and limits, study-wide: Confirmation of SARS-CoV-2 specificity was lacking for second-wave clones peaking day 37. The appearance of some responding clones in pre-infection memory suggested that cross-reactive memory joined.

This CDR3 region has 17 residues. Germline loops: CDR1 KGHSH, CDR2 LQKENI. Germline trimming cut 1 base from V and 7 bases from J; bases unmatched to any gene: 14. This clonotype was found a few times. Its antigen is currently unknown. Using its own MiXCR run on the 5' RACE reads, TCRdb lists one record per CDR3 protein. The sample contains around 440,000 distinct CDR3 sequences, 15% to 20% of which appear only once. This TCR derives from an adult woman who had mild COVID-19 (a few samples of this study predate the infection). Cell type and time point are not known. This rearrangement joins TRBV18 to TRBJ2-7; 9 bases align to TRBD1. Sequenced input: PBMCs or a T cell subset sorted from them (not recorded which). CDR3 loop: CASSPLSLGQGILEQYF. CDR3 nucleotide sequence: TGTGCCAGCTCACCACTATCCCTGGGACAGGGTATTCTTGAGCAGTACTTC.